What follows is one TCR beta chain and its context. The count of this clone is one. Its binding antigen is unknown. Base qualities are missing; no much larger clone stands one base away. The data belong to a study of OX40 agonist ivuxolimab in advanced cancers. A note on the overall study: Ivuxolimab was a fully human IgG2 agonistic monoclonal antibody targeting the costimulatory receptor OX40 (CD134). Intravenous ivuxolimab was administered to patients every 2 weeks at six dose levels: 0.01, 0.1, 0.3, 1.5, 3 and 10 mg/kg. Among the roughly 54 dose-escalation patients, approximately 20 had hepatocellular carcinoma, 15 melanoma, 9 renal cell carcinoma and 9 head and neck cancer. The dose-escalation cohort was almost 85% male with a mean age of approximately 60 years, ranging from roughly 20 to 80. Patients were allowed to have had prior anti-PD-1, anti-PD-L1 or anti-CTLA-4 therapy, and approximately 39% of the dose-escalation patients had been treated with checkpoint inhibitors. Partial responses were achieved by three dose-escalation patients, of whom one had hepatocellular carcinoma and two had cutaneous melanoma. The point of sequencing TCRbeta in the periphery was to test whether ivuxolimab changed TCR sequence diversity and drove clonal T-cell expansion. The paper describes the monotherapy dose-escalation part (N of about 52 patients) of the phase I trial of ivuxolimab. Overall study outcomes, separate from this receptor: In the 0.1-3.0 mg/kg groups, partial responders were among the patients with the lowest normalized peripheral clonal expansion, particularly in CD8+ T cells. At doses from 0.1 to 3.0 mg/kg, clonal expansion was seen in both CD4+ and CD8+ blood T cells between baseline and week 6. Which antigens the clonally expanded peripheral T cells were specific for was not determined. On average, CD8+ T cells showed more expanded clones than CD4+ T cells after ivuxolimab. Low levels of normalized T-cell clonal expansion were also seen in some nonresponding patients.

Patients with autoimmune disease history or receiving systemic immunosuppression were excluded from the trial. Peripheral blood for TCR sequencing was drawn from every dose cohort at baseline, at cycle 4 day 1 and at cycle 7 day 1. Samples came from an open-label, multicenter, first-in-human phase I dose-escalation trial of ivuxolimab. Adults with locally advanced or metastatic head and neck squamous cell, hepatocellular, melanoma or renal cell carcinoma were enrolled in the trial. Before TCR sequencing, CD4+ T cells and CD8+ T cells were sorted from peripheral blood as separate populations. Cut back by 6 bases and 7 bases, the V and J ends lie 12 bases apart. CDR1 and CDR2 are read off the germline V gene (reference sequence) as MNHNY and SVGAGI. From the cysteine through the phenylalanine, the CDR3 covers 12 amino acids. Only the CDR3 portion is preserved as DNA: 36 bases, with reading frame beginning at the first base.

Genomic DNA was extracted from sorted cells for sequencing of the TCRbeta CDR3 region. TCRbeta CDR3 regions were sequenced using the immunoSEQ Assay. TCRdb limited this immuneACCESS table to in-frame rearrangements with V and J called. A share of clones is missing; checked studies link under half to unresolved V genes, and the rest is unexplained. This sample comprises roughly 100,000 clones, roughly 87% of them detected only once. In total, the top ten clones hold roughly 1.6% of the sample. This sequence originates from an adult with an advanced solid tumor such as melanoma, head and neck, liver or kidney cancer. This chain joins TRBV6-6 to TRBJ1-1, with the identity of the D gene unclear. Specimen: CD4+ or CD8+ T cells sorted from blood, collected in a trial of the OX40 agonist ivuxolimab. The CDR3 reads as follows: CASSPVGVEAFF. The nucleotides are TGTGCCAGCAGCCCCGTTGGAGTTGAAGCTTTCTTT.